The 31 T cell receptor beta chains reported below all come from one sample, sequenced in a study of Graves' ophthalmopathy and Graves' hyperthyroidism (dated by TCRdb to 2017 to 2018). For sequencing, an Illumina HiSeq 2000 was employed. TCR beta CDR3 regions were amplified from RNA transcripts for repertoire sequencing. A first-round RT-PCR used HTBI primers with the Qiagen OneStep RT-PCR kit, followed by a second-round multiplex PCR, size selection and purification. TCRdb took the public reads, trimmed them with fastp at Q25, ran MiXCR for clone calling and kept in-frame beta chains. Each record represents a unique CDR3 protein, reported with the most common genes and DNA among its rows. The sample includes around 660,000 distinct CDR3 sequences, with approximately 39% observed a single time. The ten most abundant clones make up 2.5% to 3.5% of the sample. Sequenced input: peripheral blood. Receptors were obtained from an adult man with Graves' ophthalmopathy.

This clonotype came up many times. Sequence at one end of the junction differs from germline and may be a read error. The chain combines TRBV10-3 with TRBJ1-1, with unresolved D. The CDR3 extends over 11 amino acids. CDR1 is ENHRY, CDR2 SYGVKD, per germline. The CDR3 loop is CASSARTRAFF. The CDR3 DNA reads TGTGCCAGCAGTGCGCGGACCCGGGCTTTCTTT.

This clonotype was recorded at least ten times. The chain links TRBV11-3 to TRBJ2-5; 7 bases are shared with TRBD2. The germline CDR1 and CDR2 sequences are SGHNT and YENEEA. The CDR3 is made up of 12 amino acids. The J segment lost 3 bases and the V segment lost 11 bases, leaving 6 bases of the junction unmatched. CDR3: CACAAGEETQYF. The CDR3, as DNA: TGTGCCTGCGCCGCGGGGGAAGAGACCCAGTACTTC. The whole variable domain, remainder taken from reference TRBV11-3 and TRBJ2-5, is EAGVVQSPRYKIIEKKQPVAFWCNPISGHNTLYWYLQNLGQGPELLIRYENEEAVDDSQLPKDRFSAERLKGVDSTLKIQPAELGDSAVYLCACAAGEETQYFGPGTRLLVL.

This clonotype was seen ten or more times. V is TRBV2 and J is TRBJ1-5, with unresolved D. Deletions cut 6 bases from V and 3 bases from J, with 12 bases between. Germline values: CDR1 SNHLY, CDR2 FYNNEI. CDR3 size: 14 residues. The CDR3 coding sequence is TGTGCCAGCAGCAAGGACGTCAACAATCAGCCCCAGCATTTT. The encoded protein is CASSKDVNNQPQHF.

The chain employs TRBV7-2 and TRBJ2-1; D is undetermined. CDR1 is SGHTA and CDR2 is FQGNSA in the germline V gene. The ends were cut back, 6 bases at V and 3 bases at J, with 9 bases in the middle. This CDR3 has 13 amino acids. The CDR3: CASSYPNYNEQFF. CDR3 DNA sequence: TGTGCCAGCAGTTACCCGAACTACAATGAGCAGTTCTTC.

The sample holds many counts of this clonotype. The chain combines TRBV5-1 with TRBJ1-6, with no clear D. Trimming removed 2 bases from V and 6 bases from J, with 9 bases in between. The CDR3 sequence is 14 residues long. Germline V gene data show CDR1 as SGHRS and CDR2 as YFSETQ. Written as DNA, the CDR3 is TGCGCCAGCAGCTTCTCACTGGGTAATTCACCCCTCCACTTT. Its translation is CASSFSLGNSPLHF.

This clonotype showed up just a few times. The CDR3 sequence: CASSGQGGGANVLTF. CDR3 sequence (DNA): TGTGCCAGCAGCGGACAGGGGGGCGGGGCCAACGTCCTGACTTTC. V usage is TRBV9 and J usage is TRBJ2-6, with 9 bases identical to TRBD1. Germline assignment: CDR1 SGDLS and CDR2 YYNGEE. The CDR3 totals 15 residues. V was clipped by 3 bases and J by 4 bases; unmatched bases: 2.

This clonotype was picked up many times. The chain recombines TRBV7-2 with TRBJ1-2, with TRBD1 identical over 11 bases. The J segment lost 6 bases and the V segment lost 6 bases, leaving 6 bases of the junction unmatched. CDR1 is SGHTA and CDR2 is FQGNSA in the germline V gene. The CDR3 has 14 amino acids. The CDR3 DNA is TGTGCCAGCAGGGACAGGGGGCGCATAGATGGCTACACCTTC. Amino acids: CASRDRGRIDGYTF.

This chain links TRBV7-9 with TRBJ1-6, with 7 bases that match TRBD1. Unmatched junction bases numbered 11, after V lost 8 bases and J lost 7 bases. Germline values: CDR1 SEHNR, CDR2 FQNEAQ (reference sequence). The CDR3 spans 15 residues. The CDR3 spells CASGGVGQTNSPLHF. The CDR3, as DNA: TGTGCCAGCGGAGGTGTGGGACAGACAAATTCACCCCTCCACTTT.

Comment on this clonotype: One junction end disagrees with the germline gene, perhaps due to a read error. The chain carries TRBV19 and TRBJ2-7; TRBD2 matches 7 bases. This CDR3 is 13 amino acids long. Germline CDR1 is LNHDA and CDR2 is SQIVND (reference sequence). DNA for the CDR3: TGTGCCAGTAGTCTAGGACGGGACTACGAGCAGCACTTC. Translated, it gives CASSLGRDYEQHF.

This clonotype was detected many times. This chain uses TRBV5-6 with TRBJ1-2; D gene uncertain. Germline assignment: CDR1 SGHDT and CDR2 YYEEEE. CDR3 length: 11 residues. Trimming left V 1 base short and J 6 bases short, with 4 bases between. In nucleotides, the CDR3 is TGTGCCAGCAGCTTGTTGCATGGCTACACCTTC. Protein: CASSLLHGYTF.

As for this clonotype: This may be a read error: a much more frequent sequence differs by one nucleotide. Without the conserved terminal phenylalanine or tryptophan, this CDR3 likely stems from a read error. The V gene is TRBV5-1, the J gene TRBJ1-2; 7 nucleotides match TRBD1. CDR1 is SGHRS and CDR2 is YFSETQ in the germline V gene. Germline trimming cut 3 bases from V and 4 bases from J; bases unmatched to any gene: 6. The CDR3 totals 14 residues. CDR3 nucleotides: TGCGCCAGCAGCTCCGGGACAGAGGGCTATGGCTACACCCTC. This sequence encodes CASSSGTEGYGYTL.

The V call is TRBV20-1, the J call TRBJ2-7; possible D gene TRBD1, 6 bases. The CDR3 extends over 11 amino acids. V was cut by 7 bases and J by 3 bases, with 10 bases left in between. Germline V CDR1 and CDR2: DFQATT, SNEGSKA (reference sequence). As DNA, the CDR3 is TGCAGTGACCCGACAGGCTACGAGCAGTACTTC. Translating gives CSDPTGYEQYF.

The chain has TRBV7-9 and TRBJ1-3; TRBD1 aligns across 7 bases. The CDR3 is 16 residues long. The germline gives CDR1 SEHNR, CDR2 FQNEAQ (reference sequence). The V segment lost 4 bases and the J segment 0 bases; nucleotides outside the gene matches: 6. CDR3 DNA sequence: TGTGCCAGCAGCTACACAGGGGCGTCCTCTGGAAACACCATATATTTT. Protein product: CASSYTGASSGNTIYF.

This clonotype occurred many times. The chain uses TRBV11-1 and TRBJ1-1; TRBD1 aligns across 8 bases. The V segment lost 5 bases and the J segment 5 bases; nucleotides outside the gene matches: 4. This CDR3 contains 13 residues. CDR1 SGHAT and CDR2 FQDESV come from the germline V gene (reference sequence). CDR3 DNA: TGTGCCAGCAGCCGGGGACAGGAGACTGAAGCTTTCTTT. This translates into CASSRGQETEAFF.

This chain links TRBV24-1 with TRBJ1-1; 7 nucleotides align to TRBD1. The CDR3 totals 14 residues. The V and J ends lost 9 bases and 4 bases, in that order; junction bases with no gene match: 10. Germline assignment: CDR1 KGHDR and CDR2 SFDVKD. In DNA form, the CDR3 reads TGTGCCACCTCAGGCGCGACAGGGAGCACTGAAGCTTTCTTT. The encoded protein is CATSGATGSTEAFF.

This clonotype was recorded many times. The rearrangement joins TRBV7-9 to TRBJ2-5; no firm D call. Germline lookup yields CDR1 SEHNR and CDR2 FQNEAQ (reference sequence). Trimming removed 0 bases from V and 2 bases from J, with 7 bases in between. The CDR3 has 14 amino acids. The CDR3 is CASSLAVRQETQYF. The CDR3 DNA sequence: TGTGCCAGCAGCTTAGCCGTACGTCAAGAGACCCAGTACTTC.

This clonotype has a count of ten or more. V and J are TRBV12-3 or TRBV12-4 and TRBJ1-2; D ambiguous. The CDR3 consists of 12 residues. V was clipped by 0 bases and J by 8 bases, with 7 bases between them. In DNA form, the CDR3 reads TGTGCCAGCAGTTTAGCGGGGTTGGGCTACACCTTC. It is translated as CASSLAGLGYTF.

The gene calls are TRBV7-9 and TRBJ1-2; D is unclear. Trimming stripped 3 bases from V and 5 bases from J, with 13 bases between. Germline CDR1 reads SEHNR; CDR2 reads FQNEAQ (reference sequence). The CDR3 has 14 amino acids. DNA of the CDR3: TGTGCCAGCAGCTTGGACGCCCGGTCGTATGGCTACACCTTC. Translated: CASSLDARSYGYTF.

The chain links TRBV4-1 to TRBJ2-5; TRBD2 aligns across 11 bases. This CDR3 is built from 16 residues. Per the germline V gene, CDR1 is MGHRA and CDR2 is YSYEKL. Trimming took 5 bases from V and 4 from J; bases not matched to a gene: 9. The chain's CDR3 is CASSWRLAGLAETQYF. The CDR3, as DNA: TGCGCCAGCAGCTGGCGACTAGCGGGGCTAGCAGAGACCCAGTACTTC.

This clonotype was seen a handful of times. The rearrangement joins TRBV7-9 to TRBJ2-7; TRBD2 matches at 13 bases. The CDR3 contains 16 residues. Germline CDR1 reads SEHNR; CDR2 reads FQNEAQ (reference sequence). J was trimmed by 1 base and V by 5 bases; bases with no gene match: 5. Here the CDR3 DNA reads TGTGCCAGCAGCCGGACTAGCGGGAGTAAATCCTACGAGCAGTACTTC. It specifies CASSRTSGSKSYEQYF.

The chain links TRBV7-9 to TRBJ2-7, with D possibly matching TRBD2 (6 bases). The V end was cut by 7 bases, the J end by 3 bases, with 16 bases between. The CDR3 consists of 14 residues. Germline V CDR1 and CDR2: SEHNR, FQNEAQ (reference sequence). CDR3 bases: TGTGCCAGCACCGGATTTGGCGGGGACTACGAGCAGTACTTC. Protein: CASTGFGGDYEQYF.

V is TRBV20-1 and J is TRBJ2-7, with D perhaps given as TRBD1 or TRBD2 (5 bases each). This CDR3 contains 17 residues. Germline CDR1 and CDR2: DFQATT and SNEGSKA (reference sequence). Trimming removed 0 bases at V and 0 bases at J, with 18 bases between. The CDR3: CSARDLRWGTDSYEQYF. DNA of the CDR3: TGCAGTGCTAGAGATTTGAGGTGGGGGACGGACTCCTACGAGCAGTACTTC.

J is TRBJ2-6 and V is TRBV15, with 9 bases fitting TRBD1. Germline values: CDR1 LNHNV, CDR2 YYDKDF (reference sequence). CDR3 length equals 14 residues. J lost 11 bases, V lost 3 bases, and 5 bases had no gene match. The CDR3 sequence: CATSRDRGAYVLTF. CDR3 in DNA: TGTGCCACCAGCAGGGACAGGGGTGCCTACGTCCTGACTTTC. The whole variable domain, remainder taken from reference TRBV15 and TRBJ2-6, is DAMVIQNPRYQVTQFGKPVTLSCSQTLNHNVMYWYQQKSSQAPKLLFHYYDKDFNNEADTPDNFQSRRPNTSFCFLDIRSPGLGDTAMYLCATSRDRGAYVLTFGAGSRLTVL.

This clonotype was detected only a few times. The J gene is TRBJ2-7, the V gene TRBV9, with D possibly matching TRBD2 (5 bases). In germline, CDR1 is SGDLS, CDR2 YYNGEE. The CDR3 is 14 residues long. Trimming shortened V by 4 bases and J by 0 bases, and 11 bases separated the two germline ends. CDR3 sequence: CASSLGLPSYEQYF. CDR3 in DNA: TGTGCCAGCAGCTTAGGACTGCCCTCCTACGAGCAGTACTTC.

This chain joins TRBV15 and TRBJ2-1; D gene uncertain. V lost 3 bases to trimming and J lost 12 bases, with 9 bases between them. Germline CDR1 LNHNV, CDR2 YYDKDF (reference sequence). The length of the CDR3 is 11 residues. CDR3 in DNA: TGTGCCACCAGCAGCGGCCTTGGGCAGTTCTTC. This translates into CATSSGLGQFF.

The genes are TRBV14 and TRBJ1-3; D is unclear. Germline V CDR1 and CDR2: SGHDN, FVKESK. V was cut by 4 bases and J by 0 bases, with 13 bases left in between. This CDR3 contains 16 residues. CDR3 region: CASSPYGLLSGNTIYF. CDR3 DNA sequence: TGTGCCAGCAGCCCCTATGGTCTCCTCTCTGGAAACACCATATATTTT.

Note on this clonotype: This clone may be a read error of a much larger clone one base away. This chain connects TRBV7-2 to TRBJ2-1, with 10 bases lining up with TRBD2. Germline V gives CDR1 SGHTA, CDR2 FQGNSA. The CDR3 extends over 13 amino acids. V gave up 6 bases and J gave up 14 bases; unmatched junction bases: 10. CDR3: CASSGLAEEGKFF. The DNA for the CDR3 is TGTGCCAGCAGTGGACTAGCGGAGGAAGGAAAGTTCTTC.

This clonotype was recorded many times. One end of the junction does not line up with germline, which may come from a read error. This chain joins TRBV11-3 and TRBJ1-2; D remains ambiguous. The CDR3 extends over 13 amino acids. Per the germline V gene, CDR1 is SGHNT and CDR2 is YENEEA. DNA of the CDR3: TGTGCCAGCAGCTTAAACATGAACTCTGGCTACACCTTC. Its translation is CASSLNMNSGYTF. The full variable domain, rest sourced from reference TRBV11-3 and TRBJ1-2, is EAGVVQSPRYKIIEKKQPVAFWCNPISGHNTLYWYLQNLGQGPELLIRYENEEAVDDSQLPKDRFSAERLKGVDSTLKIQPAELGDSAVYLCASSLNMNSGYTFGSGTRLTVV.

The genes are TRBV9 and TRBJ2-2, with D possibly being TRBD1 or TRBD2 (5 bases each). V shed 3 bases and J shed 5 bases, with 23 bases lying between them. Germline lookup yields CDR1 SGDLS and CDR2 YYNGEE. This CDR3 region has 18 residues. This CDR3 is CASSDEGQRVPKTGELFF. CDR3 nucleotides: TGTGCCAGCAGCGACGAGGGGCAGAGAGTCCCTAAAACCGGGGAGCTGTTTTTT. Based on the CDR3 plus reference TRBV9 and TRBJ2-2, the full variable domain is DSGVTQTPKHLITATGQRVTLRCSPRSGDLSVYWYQQSLDQGLQFLIQYYNGEERAKGNILERFSAQQFPDLHSELNLSSLELGDSALYFCASSDEGQRVPKTGELFFGEGSRLTVL.

With regard to this clonotype: A single base separates this from a much larger clone, so it may be a read error. The V call is TRBV12-3 or TRBV12-4, the J call TRBJ2-7; the D gene is possibly TRBD1 (6 bases). This CDR3 comprises 16 residues. CDR3 nucleotides: TGTGCCAGCAGTCCTCCGGGACAAGGGCCCTCCTACGAGCAGAACTTC. Protein product: CASSPPGQGPSYEQNF.

This clonotype was counted a single time. The chain has TRBV5-5 and TRBJ2-2; TRBD2 agrees at 9 bases. Germline CDR1 and CDR2: SGHKS and YYEKEE (reference sequence). V shed 4 bases, J shed 6 bases, and the junction held 13 bases outside the gene matches. CDR3 size: 17 residues. The CDR3: CASSTLPSGMSSGELFF. For the CDR3, the DNA is TGTGCCAGCAGCACACTTCCTAGCGGGATGAGCTCCGGGGAGCTGTTTTTT.